These T cell receptor beta chains were read from a single sample in a study of blood T cell repertoires in COVID-19. The data were produced by immunoSEQ multiplex PCR, yet TCRdb's version contains in-frame clones alone and is incomplete. The sample lists roughly 200,000 clones; approximately 85% were seen once. The sequenced sample was peripheral blood. These receptors all come from a human donor with active or convalescent COVID-19. The donor label of this sample is uncertain. The CDR3 runs from the conserved cysteine through the conserved F or W. A D gene is named only where the DNA matches it firmly. Clone size appears in some rows only: once, few, many, or a class for an expanded clone.

TRBD2	TRBV9	TRBJ2-3	few	CASSTGLAGGNTDTQYF	TGTGCCAGCAGCACGGGACTAGCGGGGGGGAACACAGATACGCAGTATTTT
NA	TRBV10-1	TRBJ2-1	NA	CASSENGGSNEQFF	TGCGCCAGCAGTGAAAACGGGGGATCCAATGAGCAGTTCTTC
TRBD1	TRBV7-7	TRBJ2-6	NA	CATGGRGANVLTF	TGTGCTACAGGGGGCCGTGGGGCCAACGTCCTGACTTTC
TRBD1	TRBV29-1	TRBJ1-1	NA	CSTRTGNGEAFF	TGCAGCACCCGGACAGGGAATGGTGAAGCTTTCTTT
TRBD2	TRBV9	TRBJ2-1	NA	CASSVVPSGGALDNEQFF	TGTGCCAGCAGCGTAGTGCCTAGCGGGGGGGCCCTAGATAATGAGCAGTTCTTC
NA	TRBV18	TRBJ2-3	NA	CASSPLSGSTDTQYF	TGTGCCAGCTCACCCCTGTCAGGGAGCACAGATACGCAGTATTTT
TRBD2	TRBV13	TRBJ2-7	once	CASSLRGAGGGEQYF	TGTGCCAGCAGTTTGCGCGGGGCGGGGGGGGGCGAGCAGTACTTC
TRBD1	TRBV12-5	TRBJ1-2	few	CASGPGTAGYTF	TGTGCTAGTGGCCCGGGGACAGCAGGCTACACCTTC
NA	TRBV5-4	TRBJ1-2	NA	CASLRAQGGYGYTF	TGTGCCAGCCTACGGGCGCAGGGCGGCTATGGCTACACCTTC
TRBD2	TRBV4-2	TRBJ2-3	once	CASSPERGRDTQYF	TGTGCCAGCAGCCCGGAGCGGGGTAGAGATACGCAGTATTTT
TRBD1	TRBV3-1/TRBV3-2	TRBJ1-2	NA	CASSQEPGTAYGYTF	TGTGCCAGCAGCCAAGAACCCGGGACAGCTTATGGCTACACCTTC
NA	TRBV21-1	TRBJ1-2	NA	CASSRCPGRGTAYGYTF	TGTGCCAGCAGCCGATGTCCGGGGCGAGGGACAGCCTATGGCTACACCTTC
NA	TRBV5-4	TRBJ2-1	once	CASSLHPGQRFF	TGTGCCAGCAGCTTACATCCGGGACAAAGATTCTTC
NA	TRBV5-1	TRBJ1-1	NA	CASSLGSGGRSTEAFF	TGCGCCAGCAGCTTGGGTTCGGGGGGGCGAAGCACTGAAGCTTTCTTT
NA	TRBV6-5	TRBJ1-6	NA	CASSYSSGVGPVPLHF	TGTGCCAGCAGTTACTCGTCGGGGGTCGGACCGGTCCCCCTCCACTTT
TRBD2	TRBV27	TRBJ2-1	NA	CASSIAGGRYNEQFF	TGTGCCAGCAGTATCGCGGGGGGGCGCTACAATGAGCAGTTCTTC
TRBD1	TRBV19	TRBJ2-7	NA	CASSTRTGVEQYF	TGTGCCAGTAGTACACGAACAGGGGTCGAGCAGTACTTC
TRBD1	TRBV13	TRBJ1-4	NA	CASSRQGEKLFF	TGTGCCAGCAGCCGACAGGGAGAGAAACTGTTTTTT
NA	TRBV19	TRBJ1-5	NA	CASSAGARANSNQPQHF	TGTGCCAGTAGTGCTGGGGCCAGGGCAAATAGCAATCAGCCCCAGCATTTT
NA	TRBV29-1	TRBJ1-2	NA	CSVEEGRDGYTF	TGCAGCGTTGAAGAAGGCAGGGATGGCTACACCTTC
NA	TRBV7-8	TRBJ1-1	NA	CASSLDAGLNTEAFF	TGTGCCAGCAGCTTAGATGCAGGTTTGAACACTGAAGCTTTCTTT
TRBD2	TRBV5-4	TRBJ2-5	NA	CASSSAETSTREYF	TGTGCCAGCAGCTCCGCCGAGACTAGCACCAGGGAGTACTTC
NA	TRBV24-1	TRBJ2-2	NA	CATSDREGGAANTGELFF	TGTGCCACCAGTGACCGCGAGGGGGGGGCAGCGAACACCGGGGAGCTGTTTTTT
NA	TRBV28	TRBJ1-6	once	CASSLGGAPVSPLHF	TGTGCCAGCAGTTTAGGGGGCGCCCCGGTTTCACCCCTCCACTTT
NA	TRBV5-4	TRBJ2-3	NA	CASSLDAGGTDTQYF	TGTGCCAGCAGCTTGGATGCGGGCGGCACAGATACGCAGTATTTT
NA	TRBV7-9	TRBJ2-5	NA	CASSLGLAGQYF	TGTGCCAGCAGCTTAGGGTTGGCAGGCCAGTACTTC
NA	TRBV30	TRBJ2-3	NA	CAWSDGGAYTDTQYF	TGTGCCTGGAGTGACGGAGGAGCCTACACAGATACGCAGTATTTT
NA	TRBV6-5	TRBJ2-7	NA	CASSYSGYEQVDF	TGTGCCAGCAGTTACTCGGGGTACGAACAGGTAGACTTC
TRBD1	TRBV30	TRBJ2-3	once	CARRQGSTDTQYF	TGTGCCCGACGACAGGGAAGCACAGATACGCAGTATTTT
TRBD1	TRBV9	TRBJ1-2	NA	CASSTGTGGDQSYGYTF	TGTGCCAGCAGCACAGGGACAGGGGGCGATCAGTCCTATGGCTACACCTTC
TRBD2	TRBV30	TRBJ2-5	NA	CAWSTSGGLGTQYF	TGTGCCTGGTCGACTAGCGGGGGCCTTGGGACCCAGTACTTC
NA	TRBV9	TRBJ2-2	NA	CASSPTGSQGTGELFF	TGTGCCAGCAGCCCGACCGGGTCCCAGGGTACCGGGGAGCTGTTTTTT
NA	TRBV19	TRBJ1-1	NA	CASSSREGTEAFF	TGTGCCAGTAGTAGCAGGGAAGGCACTGAAGCTTTCTTT
TRBD1	TRBV2	TRBJ1-2	NA	CASSRDSYGYTF	TGTGCCAGCAGTCGGGACAGCTATGGCTACACCTTC
NA	TRBV6-2/TRBV6-3	TRBJ1-3	once	CASSGGFSGNTIYF	TGTGCCAGCAGTGGAGGATTCTCTGGAAACACCATATATTTT
NA	TRBV14	TRBJ2-7	NA	CASSQRSTLRGSGEQYF	TGTGCCAGCAGCCAAAGGTCGACCCTAAGAGGGTCGGGCGAGCAGTACTTC
NA	TRBV28	TRBJ1-2	NA	CASVGSGRRANGYTF	TGTGCCAGCGTAGGGTCAGGGCGAAGGGCGAATGGCTACACCTTC
TRBD2	TRBV6-2/TRBV6-3	TRBJ2-4	NA	CASSPGLAGGSLAKNIQYF	TGTGCCAGCAGCCCTGGACTAGCGGGGGGATCGCTAGCCAAAAACATTCAGTACTTC
TRBD2	TRBV7-9	TRBJ2-3	once	CASSWGLVGTDTQYF	TGTGCCAGCAGCTGGGGACTAGTAGGCACAGATACGCAGTATTTT
NA	TRBV15	TRBJ1-6	NA	CATSRDQQGYSPLHF	TGTGCCACCAGCAGAGATCAACAGGGATATTCACCCCTCCACTTT
NA	TRBV29-1	TRBJ2-7	NA	CSAYGGRNYEQYF	TGCAGCGCCTACGGTGGCAGGAACTACGAGCAGTACTTC
NA	TRBV11-3	TRBJ2-7	NA	CASSLEGEVWYEQYF	TGTGCCAGCAGCTTAGAGGGAGAGGTGTGGTACGAGCAGTACTTC
NA	TRBV27	TRBJ2-6	NA	CASSFLGGGANVLTF	TGTGCCAGCAGTTTCCTAGGCGGGGGGGCCAACGTCCTGACTTTC
TRBD2	TRBV15	TRBJ2-3	NA	CATSSLAGGLTDTQYF	TGTGCCACCAGCAGTTTAGCGGGAGGGCTCACAGATACGCAGTATTTT
TRBD1	TRBV7-9	TRBJ1-4	NA	CASSRRGQEKLFF	TGTGCCAGCAGCCGGAGGGGGCAGGAAAAACTGTTTTTT
NA	TRBV11-2	TRBJ2-7	NA	CASSYPRGTAYEQYF	TGTGCCAGCAGCTACCCACGGGGGACCGCCTACGAGCAGTACTTC
NA	TRBV2	TRBJ2-5	NA	CASMLQLQETQYF	TGTGCCAGCATGTTACAGCTACAAGAGACCCAGTACTTC